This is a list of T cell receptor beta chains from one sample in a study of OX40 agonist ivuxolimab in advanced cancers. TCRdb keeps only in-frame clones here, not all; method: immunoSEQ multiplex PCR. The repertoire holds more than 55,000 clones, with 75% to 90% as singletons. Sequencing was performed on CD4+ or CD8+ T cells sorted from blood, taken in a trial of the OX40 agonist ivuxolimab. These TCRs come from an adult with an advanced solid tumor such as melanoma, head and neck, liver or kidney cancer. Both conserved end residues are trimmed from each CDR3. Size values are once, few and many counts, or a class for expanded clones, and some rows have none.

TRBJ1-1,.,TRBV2,ASVSGGAFDTEAF
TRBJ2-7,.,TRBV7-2,ASSSMGAGYEQY
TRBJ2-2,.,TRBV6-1,ATIRQGYTGELF
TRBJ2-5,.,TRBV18,ASSPPGRPETQY
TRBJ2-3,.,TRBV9,ASSAFELPRTSTDTQY
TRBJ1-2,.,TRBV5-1,ASSNNYGYT
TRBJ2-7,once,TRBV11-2,ASSLATGPVEQY
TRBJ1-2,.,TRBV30,AWSSTGIYGYT
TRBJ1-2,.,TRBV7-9,ASSPTGVDGYT
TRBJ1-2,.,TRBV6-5,ASSFDRNNGYT
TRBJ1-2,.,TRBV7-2,ASSVPGTGTHGYT
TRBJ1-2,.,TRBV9,ASSVGEDYGYT
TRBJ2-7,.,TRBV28,ASFSGGPYEQY
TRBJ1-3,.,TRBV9,ASSVGRSSGNTIY
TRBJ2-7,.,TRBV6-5,ASSYLGSRGDEQY
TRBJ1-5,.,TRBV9,ASSLADSNQPQH
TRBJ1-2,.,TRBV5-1,ASSSGQGILTNYGYT
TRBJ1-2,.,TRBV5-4,ASSLDSNGYT
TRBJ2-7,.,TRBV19,ASRGTGDGTYEQY
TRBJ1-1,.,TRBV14,ASSQWQGIVTEAF
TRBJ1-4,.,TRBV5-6,ASSTRQGRGKLF
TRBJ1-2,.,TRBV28,ASSFGGVNTNYGYT
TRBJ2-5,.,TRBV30,AWSAGLALETQY